Shown below are 12 T cell receptor beta chains from a single sample sequenced in a study of cytomegalovirus exposure and HLA in healthy donors. The PCR made use of 60 Vbeta and 13 Jbeta primers. The method was immunoSEQ multiplex PCR; TCRdb's version includes in-frame clones alone and lacks a portion of them. This sample's clone table lists about 170,000 clones. The specimen sequenced was PBMCs. These receptors all stem from a woman aged 18-29 years in good health and CMV-seropositive.

As regards this clone: One end of the junction is discordant with germline, which a read error may explain. The gene calls are TRBV7-2 and TRBJ2-3; D not resolved. In germline, CDR1 is SGHTA, CDR2 FQGNSA. This CDR3 has 12 amino acids. CDR3 DNA: TGTGCCAGCAGCTTAGAGGTCGGAGTCCCGACGTTT. Protein sequence: CASSLEVGVPTF. Full variable domain (outside the CDR3, taken from reference TRBV7-2 and TRBJ2-3): GAGVSQSPSNKVTEKGKDVELRCDPISGHTALYWYRQSLGQGLEFLIYFQGNSAPDKSGLPSDRFSAERTGGSVSTLTIQRTQQEDSAVYLCASSLEVGVPTFGPGTRLTVL.

V is TRBV7-3 and J is TRBJ2-1, with 13 bases identical to TRBD2. This CDR3 spans 15 amino acids. Germline values: CDR1 SGHTA, CDR2 FQGTGA. The trim removed 5 bases at V and 9 bases at J, leaving 7 bases unmatched. DNA of the CDR3: TGTGCCAGCAGCCCAACTAGCGGGGGGGCGGGTGAGCAGTTCTTC. Its translation: CASSPTSGGAGEQFF.

The V call is TRBV27, the J call TRBJ2-7; TRBD2 matches 14 bases. CDR1 and CDR2 (germline): MNHEY, SMNVEV (reference sequence). V was pared by 3 bases and J by 6 bases, with 7 bases of the junction left unmatched. The CDR3 covers 16 residues. The CDR3 region is CASSLVLGLAGAEQYF. The CDR3 coding sequence is TGTGCCAGCAGTTTGGTGTTGGGACTAGCGGGAGCCGAGCAGTACTTC.

The chain is built from TRBV7-8 and TRBJ2-2; 7 bases fit TRBD2. This CDR3 is 16 amino acids long. The trim removed 0 bases at V and 5 bases at J, leaving 6 bases unmatched. Per germline, CDR1 SGHVS and CDR2 FQNEAQ. The CDR3 region is CASSLATSARTGELFF. The CDR3 nucleotides are TGTGCCAGCAGCTTAGCCACTAGCGCGCGAACCGGGGAGCTGTTTTTT.

The gene calls are TRBV7-9 and TRBJ1-1; no reliable D call. V was trimmed by 6 bases and J by 4 bases, leaving 15 bases between them. In germline, CDR1 is SEHNR, CDR2 FQNEAQ (reference sequence). This CDR3 has 14 residues. The CDR3 loop reads CASSPRGEGTEAFF. The DNA for the CDR3 is TGTGCCAGCAGTCCCCGGGGAGAGGGCACTGAAGCTTTCTTT.

V usage is TRBV27 and J usage is TRBJ1-5, with no clear D. CDR1 is MNHEY, CDR2 SMNVEV, per germline (reference sequence). With 6 bases removed from V and 7 bases from J, the gap between germline ends came to 10 bases. There are 12 residues in the CDR3. The CDR3 DNA sequence: TGTGCCAGCAGCCCTCTAGGACAGCCCCAGCATTTT. It yields the protein CASSPLGQPQHF.

For the CDR3, the DNA is TGTGCCAGTAGTATTGGGGGGAGGACCAAAAACATTCAGTACTTC. It specifies CASSIGGRTKNIQYF. The chain recombines TRBV19 with TRBJ2-4; TRBD2 might be the D (6 bases). CDR1 and CDR2 from the germline V gene are LNHDA and SQIVND (reference sequence). CDR3 length equals 15 residues. V shed 3 bases and J shed 2 bases, with 11 bases lying between them.

J is TRBJ2-5 and V is TRBV5-4; D may be TRBD2 (6 bases). The ends were cut back, 4 bases at V and 4 bases at J, with 20 bases in the middle. The CDR3 covers 16 residues. The germline V gene encodes CDR1 SGHNT and CDR2 YYREEE (reference sequence). The CDR3 reads CASSTLGRGQGETQYF. CDR3 sequence (DNA): TGTGCCAGCAGCACCCTAGGGCGGGGTCAGGGAGAGACCCAGTACTTC.

This rearrangement joins TRBV19 to TRBJ2-3, with 9 bases lining up with TRBD2. The CDR3 has 16 amino acids. Germline V gene lookup returns CDR1 LNHDA and CDR2 SQIVND (reference sequence). V gave up 3 bases and J gave up 4 bases; unmatched junction bases: 8. CDR3 nucleotide sequence: TGTGCCAGTAGTATGACTAGCGGAGGAGGATCAGATACGCAGTATTTT. Amino acids: CASSMTSGGGSDTQYF.

The genes are TRBV5-1 and TRBJ2-2; 9 bases are shared with TRBD2. Germline V gene lookup returns CDR1 SGHRS and CDR2 YFSETQ. V lost 4 bases and J lost 8; bases outside the gene matches: 9. This CDR3 is built from 15 residues. As DNA, the CDR3 is TGCGCCAGCAGCCCTCTAGCGGGATCGACGGGGGAGCTGTTTTTT. Its translation: CASSPLAGSTGELFF. Variable domain in full (rest from reference TRBV5-1 and TRBJ2-2): KAGVTQTPRYLIKTRGQQVTLSCSPISGHRSVSWYQQTPGQGLQFLFEYFSETQRNKGNFPGRFSGRQFSNSRSEMNVSTLELGDSALYLCASSPLAGSTGELFFGEGSRLTVL.

The V call is TRBV11-3, the J call TRBJ2-5, with D possibly matching TRBD2 (6 bases). The ends were cut back, 4 bases at V and 5 bases at J, with 14 bases in the middle. From germline, CDR1 is SGHNT and CDR2 YENEEA. The length of the CDR3 is 14 residues. The CDR3, as DNA: TGTGCCAGCAGCTCGGAGGAGGGGCGGGAGACCCAGTACTTC. This gives the protein CASSSEEGRETQYF.

The rearrangement uses TRBV29-1 and TRBJ1-5, with TRBD1 as a possible D gene (5 bases). V lost 4 bases, J lost 7 bases, and 14 bases lay in between. CDR1 SQVTM and CDR2 ANQGSEA come from the germline V gene. The CDR3 consists of 13 residues. The CDR3 protein is CSVGGGRGQPQHF. CDR3 sequence (DNA): TGCAGCGTTGGGGGGGGACGTGGACAGCCCCAGCATTTT.